This T cell receptor beta chain is from a study of beta chain features in type 1 diabetes. Sequencing targeted expressed TCRB transcripts, as all isolated RNA had been reverse transcribed. Assay used: immunoSEQ multiplex PCR; TCRdb lists only in-frame clones, some missing. The sample has hundreds of thousands of clones, about 14% seen once. On this clone: Its antigen is unidentified.

CDR3 length: 16 residues. Per germline, CDR1 GTSNPN and CDR2 SVGIG (reference sequence). V was cut by 2 bases and J by 4 bases, with 17 bases left in between. Broader study findings: Shortening of TCRB CDR3s, moderate but significant, appeared in all four CD4+ subsets of Type 1 diabetes patients.

The sequenced material came from naive CD4+ T cells from blood. This TCR came from a man between 18 and 35 years old with type 1 diabetes. The chain employs TRBV30 and TRBJ1-4; D is possibly TRBD1 (5 bases). CDR3 bases: TGTGCCTGGAGTTCCCCTACCGGGACCGTTAATGAAAAACTGTTTTTT. It specifies CAWSSPTGTVNEKLFF.